The 32 T cell receptor beta chains given below trace back to one sample, sequenced in a study of T-cell reconstitution after alpha-beta-depleted transplantation in children. During its preparation, the TCRbeta library received unique molecular identifiers. TCRdb reprocessed the PCR reads via MiXCR and lists one record per CDR3 protein. The sample lists around 440,000 distinct CDR3 sequences; about 11% were seen once. Here the sequenced sample was PBMCs, taken before TCRalphabeta/CD19-depleted stem cell transplant. The receptors derive from a child under 10 years old with inherited bone marrow failure, due to receive a stem cell transplant.

This clonotype was seen repeatedly, ten times or more. The V gene is TRBV28, the J gene TRBJ2-7; D assignment may be TRBD1 or TRBD2 (6 bases each). V was trimmed by 5 bases and J by 3 bases, leaving 20 bases between them. CDR1 MDHEN and CDR2 SYDVKM come from the germline V gene. This CDR3 contains 16 residues. The CDR3 here is CASSPTGGTRGYEQYF. The CDR3, as DNA: TGTGCCAGCAGTCCGACTGGAGGGACAAGGGGCTACGAGCAGTACTTC.

Notes on this clonotype: This may be a read error: a much more frequent sequence differs by one nucleotide. The rearrangement joins TRBV28 to TRBJ2-1, with 12 bases matching TRBD2. CDR3 length: 15 amino acids. Per germline, CDR1 MDHEN and CDR2 SYDVKM. CDR3 coding DNA: TGTGCCAGCAGCGCTAGCGGGAGGGCCTACAATGACCAGTTCTTC. It is translated as CASSASGRAYNDQFF.

The sample holds many counts of this clonotype. This chain links TRBV9 with TRBJ1-2; D remains unclear. Deletions cut 6 bases from V and 3 bases from J, with 12 bases between. Germline CDR1 and CDR2: SGDLS and YYNGEE. The length of the CDR3 is 13 residues. CDR3 region: CASKDPGYYGYTF. CDR3 sequence (DNA): TGTGCCAGCAAAGATCCAGGCTACTATGGCTACACCTTC.

For this clonotype: This sequence may be a read error, since a much larger clone differs from it by one base. The rearrangement uses TRBV7-2 and TRBJ2-7; TRBD2 matches 9 bases. Germline assignment: CDR1 SGHTA and CDR2 FQGNSA. Trimming removed 3 bases from V and 5 bases from J; junction bases left unmatched: 11. The CDR3 has 16 residues. CDR3 sequence reads: CASSLWTSVAVNEQYF. In nucleotides, the CDR3 is TGTGCCAGCAGCTTGTGGACTAGCGTTGCTGTCAACGAGCAGTACTTC.

There are a few counts of this clonotype. In DNA, the CDR3 is TGCGCCAGCAGCTTGGCCGTCATTCAAGAGACCCAGTACTTC. Encoded protein: CASSLAVIQETQYF. The chain links TRBV5-1 to TRBJ2-5, with D hard to call. This CDR3 has 14 amino acids. The V gene lost 0 bases and the J gene lost 2 bases, with 8 bases spanning the gap. Germline-derived CDR1 and CDR2 are SGHRS and YFSETQ.

Only a few counts were recorded for this clonotype. CDR3 region: CASSRTFWTSGSHEQYF. The DNA of the CDR3 is TGCGCCAGCAGCAGAACCTTTTGGACTAGCGGGTCCCACGAGCAGTACTTC. V is TRBV5-1 and J is TRBJ2-7; 11 bases line up with TRBD2. After removal of 4 bases from V and 5 bases from J, the junction contained 14 bases not matched to a gene. Germline CDR1 SGHRS, CDR2 YFSETQ. The CDR3 totals 17 residues.

At least ten counts were recorded for this clonotype. The chain employs TRBV7-2 and TRBJ2-7; the match to TRBD2 covers 13 bases. CDR1 is SGHTA, CDR2 FQGNSA, per germline. V lost 4 bases and J lost 4; bases outside the gene matches: 4. The CDR3 runs to 15 residues. The CDR3 nucleotides are TGTGCCAGCAGCTCCGGACTAGCGGGAGCGTACGAGCAGTACTTC. Translation gives CASSSGLAGAYEQYF.

This clonotype was detected a few times. V gene TRBV3-1 combines with J gene TRBJ1-4; weak D call: TRBD1 (5 bases). The germline gives CDR1 LGHDT, CDR2 YNNKEL (reference sequence). The CDR3 has 18 residues. With 8 bases removed from V and 0 bases from J, the gap between germline ends came to 22 bases. CDR3 sequence: CASCRPGSVIPTNEKLFF. CDR3 DNA: TGTGCCAGCTGCCGCCCAGGGTCGGTGATTCCAACTAATGAAAAACTGTTTTTT.

This clonotype was observed many times. V usage is TRBV5-1 and J usage is TRBJ2-7, with 11 bases that match TRBD2. CDR1 SGHRS and CDR2 YFSETQ come from the germline V gene. The CDR3 extends over 14 amino acids. With V trimmed by 0 bases and J by 6 bases, 2 bases remained unmatched. CDR3 sequence reads: CASSLEGTSGEQYF. CDR3 bases: TGCGCCAGCAGCTTGGAGGGGACTAGCGGCGAGCAGTACTTC.

This clonotype was seen at least ten times. The chain is built from TRBV12-3 or TRBV12-4 and TRBJ1-1, with unresolved D. V lost 5 bases and J 7 bases, leaving 14 bases between the germline ends. The CDR3 has 13 amino acids. CDR3 loop: CASSPTTYSEAFF. In DNA form, the CDR3 reads TGTGCCAGCAGTCCAACCACCTACAGTGAAGCTTTCTTT.

This clonotype was observed at least ten times. This rearrangement joins TRBV20-1 to TRBJ2-1, with 7 bases identical to TRBD2. Trimming at V came to 0 bases and at J to 13 bases, leaving 6 bases not matched to a gene. Germline V lookup: CDR1 DFQATT, CDR2 SNEGSKA (reference sequence). The CDR3 is 12 residues long. The CDR3 nucleotides are TGCAGTGCTAGAGATCCCGGGACTACCCAGTTCTTC. This encodes CSARDPGTTQFF.

The CDR3 coding sequence is TGCAGTGCTAGGGAGACAGGGTCGAGCTATGGCTACACCTTC. Translating gives CSARETGSSYGYTF. The chain is built from TRBV20-1 and TRBJ1-2; 7 nucleotides agree with TRBD1. V gave up 3 bases and J gave up 4 bases; unmatched junction bases: 8. Germline V CDR1 and CDR2: DFQATT, SNEGSKA (reference sequence). CDR3 size: 14 residues.

This clonotype has only a few counts. This chain uses TRBV7-9 with TRBJ2-1; 10 nucleotides agree with TRBD2. V shed 6 bases, J shed 6 bases, and the junction held 11 bases outside the gene matches. The CDR3 runs to 16 residues. The V gene's germline CDR1 is SEHNR and CDR2 FQNEAQ (reference sequence). In DNA form, the CDR3 reads TGTGCCAGCAGGTTTTCCGGACTAGCGGTTTCCAATGAGCAGTTCTTC. Amino acid sequence: CASRFSGLAVSNEQFF.

The table lists this clonotype with many counts. The rearrangement joins TRBV29-1 to TRBJ2-7; 11 bases match TRBD2. CDR1 and CDR2 (germline): SQVTM, ANQGSEA. The V gene end was trimmed by 1 base and the J gene end by 2 bases; junction bases not matched to a gene: 7. CDR3 length: 16 residues. The chain's CDR3 is CSVEGGGTSGPYEQYF. The CDR3 coding sequence is TGCAGCGTTGAAGGAGGTGGGACTAGCGGACCCTACGAGCAGTACTTC.

The chain carries TRBV20-1 and TRBJ2-7; no definite D call. Germline V lookup: CDR1 DFQATT, CDR2 SNEGSKA (reference sequence). The V and J ends lost 1 base and 0 bases respectively, with 7 bases between them. This CDR3 comprises 13 residues. CDR3 sequence reads: CSARGGFSYEQYF. The CDR3, as DNA: TGCAGTGCTAGAGGCGGCTTCTCCTACGAGCAGTACTTC.

The chain uses TRBV5-1 and TRBJ2-1; the match to TRBD2 covers 7 bases. There are 14 residues in the CDR3. CDR1 is SGHRS, CDR2 YFSETQ, per germline. Trimming at V came to 3 bases and at J to 9 bases, leaving 9 bases not matched to a gene. The chain's CDR3 is CASSWEGGPGEQFF. The CDR3 DNA follows: TGCGCCAGCAGCTGGGAGGGAGGGCCCGGTGAGCAGTTCTTC.

This clonotype was counted ten times or more. The gene calls are TRBV11-2 and TRBJ2-2, with TRBD1 matching over 8 bases. The germline V gene has CDR1 SGHAT and CDR2 FQNNGV. The CDR3 consists of 15 residues. V trimming: 2 bases; J trimming: 4 bases; junction bases outside the gene matches: 3. CDR3: CASSLRDRGTGELFF. In DNA, the CDR3 is TGTGCCAGCAGCTTAAGAGACAGGGGCACCGGGGAGCTGTTTTTT. The whole variable domain, filled in from reference TRBV11-2 and TRBJ2-2, reads EAGVAQSPRYKIIEKRQSVAFWCNPISGHATLYWYQQILGQGPKLLIQFQNNGVVDDSQLPKDRFSAERLKGVDSTLKIQPAKLEDSAVYLCASSLRDRGTGELFFGEGSRLTVL.

The J gene is TRBJ2-5, the V gene TRBV29-1; 8 bases match TRBD2. Trimming at V came to 3 bases and at J to 4 bases, leaving 7 bases not matched to a gene. Per germline, CDR1 SQVTM and CDR2 ANQGSEA. CDR3 size: 14 residues. The DNA of the CDR3 is TGCAGCGTTGATAGGGGTAGCGGGATAGAGACCCAGTACTTC. Residues: CSVDRGSGIETQYF.

This clonotype has a count of ten or more. The rearrangement uses TRBV7-8 and TRBJ2-1; D is unresolved. Germline assignment: CDR1 SGHVS and CDR2 FQNEAQ. V gave up 6 bases and J gave up 5 bases, with 20 bases separating them. The CDR3 totals 16 residues. The CDR3 coding sequence is TGTGCCAGCAGTCACCCTCTGGCAGGATCGGACAATGAGCAGTTCTTC. Amino acids: CASSHPLAGSDNEQFF.

This clonotype was found many times. This chain links TRBV7-2 with TRBJ2-1; no clear D gene. Trimming took off 2 bases at V and 5 bases at J, with 7 bases between the two ends. CDR3 length: 13 amino acids. In germline, CDR1 is SGHTA, CDR2 FQGNSA. The CDR3 here is CASSLSRNNEQFF. The CDR3, as DNA: TGTGCCAGCAGCTTAAGTCGTAACAATGAGCAGTTCTTC.

The chain carries TRBV6-1 and TRBJ2-1; the match to TRBD2 covers 13 bases. This CDR3 region has 16 residues. Looked up from germline, CDR1 is MNHNS and CDR2 is SASEGT. J lost 7 bases, V lost 6 bases, and 9 bases had no gene match. The chain's CDR3 is CASRPRTSGSLNEQFF. The CDR3 coding sequence is TGTGCCAGCAGACCTCGGACTAGCGGGAGTTTAAATGAGCAGTTCTTC.

The sample holds many counts of this clonotype. V gene TRBV30 combines with J gene TRBJ2-1; the D is unclear. Trimming cost V 3 bases and J 4 bases, with 10 bases left between them. Germline values: CDR1 GTSNPN, CDR2 SVGIG (reference sequence). The CDR3 loop spans 13 amino acids. The CDR3 coding sequence is TGTGCCTGGAGCCCCCGGCAGTACAATGAGCAGTTCTTC. Translated: CAWSPRQYNEQFF.

Only one count was recorded for this clonotype. This chain joins TRBV6-5 and TRBJ2-2; the D is unclear. V was pared by 0 bases and J by 1 base, with 15 bases between. There are 18 residues in the CDR3. Per the germline V gene, CDR1 is MNHEY and CDR2 is SVGAGI. CDR3 coding DNA: TGTGCCAGCAGTTACTCGAGACCCGGATGGGGGAACACCGGGGAGCTGTTTTTT. Translated, it gives CASSYSRPGWGNTGELFF.

The table lists this clonotype with a few counts. This sequence joins TRBV12-3 or TRBV12-4 and TRBJ2-3; 12 bases are shared with TRBD2. The CDR3 has 16 residues. Trimming removed 5 bases from V and 7 bases from J; junction bases left unmatched: 10. CDR3 in amino acids: CASSRRLAGVVHTQYF. The CDR3 region has the DNA TGTGCCAGCAGTCGGAGACTAGCGGGAGTAGTTCATACGCAGTATTTT.

In this sample, this clonotype turned up many times. The chain is built from TRBV12-3 or TRBV12-4 and TRBJ1-3; TRBD1 agrees at 8 bases. The CDR3 runs 17 residues. Trimming cost V 7 bases and J 0 bases; bases outside gene matches: 11. In nucleotides, the CDR3 is TGTGCCAGCACTCCGTACCAGGGGGCCCCCTCTGGAAACACCATATATTTT. As protein: CASTPYQGAPSGNTIYF.

This clonotype was observed at least ten times. This chain joins TRBV7-2 and TRBJ2-1; D is unclear. The germline V gene has CDR1 SGHTA and CDR2 FQGNSA. The CDR3 length is 12 residues. Trimming took off 5 bases at V and 4 bases at J, with 6 bases between the two ends. CDR3 in amino acids: CASSPHYNEQFF. DNA of the CDR3: TGTGCCAGCAGCCCTCATTACAATGAGCAGTTCTTC.

In this sample, this clonotype turned up many times. The rearrangement joins TRBV9 to TRBJ1-1, with a tentative D call TRBD1 (6 bases). Germline loops: CDR1 SGDLS, CDR2 YYNGEE. V dropped 4 bases and J dropped 8 bases, with 36 bases sitting between them. This CDR3 spans 20 amino acids. The CDR3 bases are TGTGCCAGCAGCCAAGGAGGGGGACACCTCGCCCCCGGGAGGGCTGTGGAAGCTTTCTTT. Translating it yields CASSQGGGHLAPGRAVEAFF.

Many counts were recorded for this clonotype. The DNA of the CDR3 is TGTGCCAGCAGTTTAGGGACAGGGCAGGGCAATCAGCCCCAGCATTTT. The encoded protein is CASSLGTGQGNQPQHF. The V and J genes are TRBV12-3 or TRBV12-4 and TRBJ1-5; TRBD1 matches 8 bases. Trimming at V came to 1 base and at J to 2 bases, leaving 4 bases not matched to a gene. The CDR3 loop spans 16 amino acids.

This clonotype has a count of ten or more. The chain has TRBV4-3 and TRBJ2-1; D unclear. V shed 4 bases and J shed 9 bases, with 10 bases lying between them. CDR1 LGHNA and CDR2 YSLEER come from the germline V gene. The CDR3 covers 12 residues. CDR3 in amino acids: CASSLQFGEQFF. Written as DNA, the CDR3 is TGCGCCAGCAGCCTACAATTCGGTGAGCAGTTCTTC.

This chain uses TRBV7-9 with TRBJ2-1, with a tentative D call TRBD2 (6 bases). Trimming left V 3 bases short and J 5 bases short, with 11 bases between. The V gene's germline CDR1 is SEHNR and CDR2 FQNEAQ (reference sequence). The CDR3 consists of 14 residues. As DNA, the CDR3 is TGTGCCAGCAGCTTGACTAGTTTAGACAATGAGCAGTTCTTC. This codes for CASSLTSLDNEQFF.

This clonotype was detected many times. This chain connects TRBV20-1 to TRBJ2-3, with D possibly being TRBD1 or TRBD2 (5 bases each). V lost 6 bases and J 0 bases, leaving 13 bases between the germline ends. From germline, CDR1 is DFQATT and CDR2 SNEGSKA (reference sequence). There are 14 residues in the CDR3. In nucleotides, the CDR3 is TGCAGTGCAAATAGGGGCGGGAGCACAGATACGCAGTATTTT. Its protein is CSANRGGSTDTQYF.

At least ten counts were recorded for this clonotype. The chain employs TRBV29-1 and TRBJ1-1; a possible D gene is TRBD1 (6 bases). Trimming stripped 6 bases from V and 0 bases from J, with 11 bases between. Germline assignment: CDR1 SQVTM and CDR2 ANQGSEA. CDR3 length: 13 residues. In DNA form, the CDR3 reads TGCAGCGTCCACGGGACATTGAACACTGAAGCTTTCTTT. Amino acids: CSVHGTLNTEAFF.